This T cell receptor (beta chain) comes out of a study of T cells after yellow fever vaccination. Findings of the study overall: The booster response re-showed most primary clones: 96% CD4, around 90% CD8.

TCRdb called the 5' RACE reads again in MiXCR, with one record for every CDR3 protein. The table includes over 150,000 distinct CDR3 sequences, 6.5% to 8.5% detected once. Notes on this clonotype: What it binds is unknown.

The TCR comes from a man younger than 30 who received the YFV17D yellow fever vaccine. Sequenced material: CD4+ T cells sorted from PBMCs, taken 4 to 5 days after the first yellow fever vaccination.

CDR3 DNA sequence: TGCAGTATTACATCAGTGGGGACCGGTAGCAATCAGCCCCAGCATTTT. Translating it yields CSITSVGTGSNQPQHF. The chain links TRBV20-1 to TRBJ1-5, with D possibly being TRBD1 (5 bases). Trimming removed 8 bases from V and 0 bases from J, with 20 bases in between. The CDR3 is 16 residues long. The V gene's germline CDR1 is DFQATT and CDR2 SNEGSKA (reference sequence).